A selection of T cell receptor beta chains follows, all from one sample in a study of blood T cell repertoires in COVID-19. Libraries were prepared by immunoSEQ multiplex PCR; TCRdb keeps only in-frame clonotypes and omits some of them. The sample records approximately 360,000 clones, roughly 90% being singletons. Sequenced input: PBMCs or T cells enriched from blood (not recorded which). The receptors here all came from a woman aged 30 to 39 with acute COVID-19. CDR3s include the opening cysteine and the closing phenylalanine or tryptophan. D genes are given only for firm matches. The size entry is marked missing in some rows and otherwise reads once, few, many or a size class.

v_call: TRBV19
j_call: TRBJ1-2
clone_size: once
d_call: TRBD1
cdr3_nt: TGTGCCAGTAGTGGGTCCCAGGACAGGGGGCCGAAAGGCTACACCTTC
cdr3_aa: CASSGSQDRGPKGYTF

v_call: TRBV11-2
j_call: TRBJ2-7
clone_size: .
d_call: TRBD2
cdr3_nt: TGTGCCAGCACCAAGGGAGGGGACTCCTACGAGCAGTACTTC
cdr3_aa: CASTKGGDSYEQYF

v_call: TRBV6-5
j_call: TRBJ1-6
clone_size: .
d_call: TRBD1
cdr3_nt: TGTGCCAGCAGTTCTGGACAGGCTTATTCACCCCTCCACTTT
cdr3_aa: CASSSGQAYSPLHF

v_call: TRBV28
j_call: TRBJ1-1
clone_size: .
d_call: TRBD1
cdr3_nt: TGTGCCAGCAGTTTGTCAGGGGGGAACACTGAAGCTTTCTTT
cdr3_aa: CASSLSGGNTEAFF

v_call: TRBV15
j_call: TRBJ2-1
clone_size: .
d_call: TRBD2
cdr3_nt: TGTGCCACCAGCAGAGAATCTAGCGGGGGGGCCAGGAATGAGCAGTTCTTC
cdr3_aa: CATSRESSGGARNEQFF

v_call: TRBV3-1/TRBV3-2
j_call: TRBJ1-2
clone_size: .
d_call: .
cdr3_nt: TGTGCCAGCAGCCAAGCCGGGTACTATGGCTACACCTTC
cdr3_aa: CASSQAGYYGYTF

v_call: TRBV7-2
j_call: TRBJ1-6
clone_size: .
d_call: .
cdr3_nt: TGTGCCAGCAGCTTAGAGTCAGGGGTGCGTTCACCCCTCCACTTT
cdr3_aa: CASSLESGVRSPLHF

v_call: TRBV29-1
j_call: TRBJ2-7
clone_size: .
d_call: .
cdr3_nt: TGCAGCGCACGGACAGAGACGGCCTACGAGCAGTACTTC
cdr3_aa: CSARTETAYEQYF

v_call: TRBV5-4
j_call: TRBJ2-3
clone_size: .
d_call: TRBD2
cdr3_nt: TGTGCCAGCAGCCAAACTAGCGGGGGGGCAGATACGCAGTATTTT
cdr3_aa: CASSQTSGGADTQYF

v_call: TRBV29-1
j_call: TRBJ2-7
clone_size: .
d_call: TRBD1
cdr3_nt: TGCAGCGTAGGGGACAGCAGCTCCTACGAGCAGTACTTC
cdr3_aa: CSVGDSSSYEQYF

v_call: TRBV4-1
j_call: TRBJ1-1
clone_size: .
d_call: TRBD1
cdr3_nt: TGCGCCAGCAGCCATACAGGGACAGACACTGAAGCTTTCTTT
cdr3_aa: CASSHTGTDTEAFF

v_call: TRBV9
j_call: TRBJ2-2
clone_size: .
d_call: .
cdr3_nt: TGTGCCAGCAGCGACCTCTCGACAGGTTTTACCGGGGAGCTGTTTTTT
cdr3_aa: CASSDLSTGFTGELFF

v_call: TRBV19
j_call: TRBJ1-1
clone_size: .
d_call: .
cdr3_nt: TGTGCCAGTACCATACCCCGGGGAAGGAACACTGAAGCTTTCTTT
cdr3_aa: CASTIPRGRNTEAFF

v_call: TRBV5-6
j_call: TRBJ2-7
clone_size: .
d_call: .
cdr3_nt: TGTGCCAGCAGCAATATAGCGGTGTCCAGGGTAGGTGACGAGCAGTACTTC
cdr3_aa: CASSNIAVSRVGDEQYF

v_call: TRBV19
j_call: TRBJ1-5
clone_size: .
d_call: TRBD1
cdr3_nt: TGTGCCAGTAGTATTAGCAAACCTCCAGGACAGGGAAGAGTACAGCCCCAGCATTTT
cdr3_aa: CASSISKPPGQGRVQPQHF

v_call: TRBV24-1
j_call: TRBJ1-5
clone_size: .
d_call: .
cdr3_nt: TGTGCCACCAGTCAGGGTGCCCCGAATCAGCCCCAGCATTTT
cdr3_aa: CATSQGAPNQPQHF

v_call: TRBV5-1
j_call: TRBJ2-5
clone_size: .
d_call: TRBD2
cdr3_nt: TGCGCCAGCAGCGGTAGGACTAGCGGGGACCAAGAGACCCAGTACTTC
cdr3_aa: CASSGRTSGDQETQYF

v_call: TRBV2
j_call: TRBJ2-7
clone_size: once
d_call: TRBD2
cdr3_nt: TGTGCCAGCAGAGGAGGGACTAGCAGCTCCTACGAGCAGTACTTC
cdr3_aa: CASRGGTSSSYEQYF

v_call: TRBV10-2
j_call: TRBJ2-7
clone_size: few
d_call: .
cdr3_nt: TGCGCCAGCAGTGATTGGCAGGGCTTCGATTACGAGCAGTACTTC
cdr3_aa: CASSDWQGFDYEQYF

v_call: TRBV3-1/TRBV3-2
j_call: TRBJ1-4
clone_size: .
d_call: .
cdr3_nt: TGTGCCAGCAGCCAAGGATGGACTCCGTTCGTTGGTGAAAAACTGTTTTTT
cdr3_aa: CASSQGWTPFVGEKLFF

v_call: TRBV2
j_call: TRBJ2-5
clone_size: .
d_call: TRBD1
cdr3_nt: TGTGCCAGCAGTGAGGGAAGGACAGGGGTAGGGGAGACCCAGTACTTC
cdr3_aa: CASSEGRTGVGETQYF

v_call: TRBV4-1
j_call: TRBJ1-1
clone_size: .
d_call: .
cdr3_nt: TGCGCCAGCAGCCAAGACGGGGGGCTGGGGGCTTTCTTT
cdr3_aa: CASSQDGGLGAFF

v_call: TRBV7-2
j_call: TRBJ2-7
clone_size: .
d_call: TRBD1
cdr3_nt: TGTGCCAGCAGCTTTTCCGACAGGGATTACGAGCAGTACTTC
cdr3_aa: CASSFSDRDYEQYF

v_call: TRBV9
j_call: TRBJ2-2
clone_size: .
d_call: TRBD1
cdr3_nt: TGTGCCAGCAGCGGGACAGGGGTTAGGTTAACCGGGGAGCTGTTTTTT
cdr3_aa: CASSGTGVRLTGELFF

v_call: TRBV2
j_call: TRBJ1-6
clone_size: .
d_call: TRBD1
cdr3_nt: TGTGCCAGCAGTGAAGGACAGGGAAATTCACCCCTCCACTTT
cdr3_aa: CASSEGQGNSPLHF

v_call: TRBV27
j_call: TRBJ1-5
clone_size: once
d_call: .
cdr3_nt: TGTGCCAGCAGTTTGGGGACTTGGCAGCCCCAGCATTTT
cdr3_aa: CASSLGTWQPQHF

v_call: TRBV27
j_call: TRBJ1-2
clone_size: .
d_call: TRBD1
cdr3_nt: TGTGCCAGCAGTTTAGGGACAGGACTCCTCTATGGCTACACCTTC
cdr3_aa: CASSLGTGLLYGYTF

v_call: TRBV7-3
j_call: TRBJ2-1
clone_size: .
d_call: TRBD1
cdr3_nt: TGTGCCAGCAGTCAGACAGGGGATGAGCAGTTCTTC
cdr3_aa: CASSQTGDEQFF

v_call: TRBV28
j_call: TRBJ2-1
clone_size: .
d_call: TRBD2
cdr3_nt: TGTGCCAGCAGCTCAACTAGCGGGGGGTACAATGAGCAGTTCTTC
cdr3_aa: CASSSTSGGYNEQFF

v_call: TRBV4-2
j_call: TRBJ1-2
clone_size: .
d_call: TRBD1
cdr3_nt: TGTGCCAGCAGCCAAGACAGACAGGGTAACTATGGCTACACCTTC
cdr3_aa: CASSQDRQGNYGYTF

v_call: TRBV12-5
j_call: TRBJ2-7
clone_size: .
d_call: TRBD1
cdr3_nt: TGTGCTAGTAGGGAGGACGGCAGGGGGCATATCGAGCAGTACTTC
cdr3_aa: CASREDGRGHIEQYF

v_call: TRBV18
j_call: TRBJ2-1
clone_size: .
d_call: .
cdr3_nt: TGTGCCAGCTCCAGAACTAGAAGCAATGAGCAGTTCTTC
cdr3_aa: CASSRTRSNEQFF